Detailed here is one TCR beta chain. Losses at the gene ends were 4 bases for V and 7 bases for J; bases not matched to a gene: 11. The CDR3 contains 16 residues. From germline, CDR1 is GTSNPN and CDR2 SVGIG (reference sequence). Assay: immunoSEQ multiplex PCR; the TCRdb copy retains only in-frame clones and omits some. This table holds 150,000 to 190,000 clones, approximately 84% found once. The data were taken from a study of blood T cell repertoires in COVID-19. The source of this sequence is an older woman with COVID-19, enrolled during active disease. V and J are TRBV30 and TRBJ1-6; 9 nucleotides line up with TRBD1. Material: peripheral blood. The CDR3 bases are TGTGCCTGGACATCACAGGGGGCGCGATCCAATTCACCCCTCCACTTT. The encoded protein is CAWTSQGARSNSPLHF.